This TCR beta chain was profiled in a study of human T cells and chemical hapten exposure. Study as a whole: Patches that contained 0.01% DPC were applied to the upper back and read at 6 days.

Described time point: pre-sensitization, week 0. The treatment is: therapeutic diphenylcyclopropenone sensitization with weekly scalp DPC. TCRdb re-derived calls from the RACE reads in MiXCR, one entry per CDR3 protein. The table records more than 250,000 distinct CDR3 sequences, more than 6.5% of them present only once. V was shortened by 9 bases and J by 0 bases, with 12 bases between the two germline ends. This CDR3 has 14 residues. Per germline, CDR1 MDHEN and CDR2 SYDVKM. The sequences come from whole blood, collected in connection with sensitization to the hapten diphenylcyclopropenone (DPC). The J gene is TRBJ2-1, the V gene TRBV28, with D unclear. This receptor was identified in a woman aged 35 to 49 with alopecia areata. Some clones in this sample may be carry-over from other donors' samples. CDR3 in DNA: TGTGCCAGTAAAGAGGATACCTCCTACAATGAGCAGTTCTTC. Its protein product is CASKEDTSYNEQFF. Based on the CDR3 plus reference TRBV28 and TRBJ2-1, the full variable domain is DVKVTQSSRYLVKRTGEKVFLECVQDMDHENMFWYRQDPGLGLRLIYFSYDVKMKEKGDIPEGYSVSREKKERFSLILESASTNQTSMYLCASKEDTSYNEQFFGPGTRLTVL.